The 30 T cell receptor beta chains reported below all come from one sample, sequenced in a study of T cell repertoires in cytomegalovirus infection. MiXCR, applied by TCRdb to the reads, yields one record per CDR3 protein. The profile shows almost 300,000 distinct CDR3 sequences, around 10% of them singletons. The sequenced sample was PBMCs. These receptors originate from a human donor in good health (CMV status not recorded). Some clones in this sample may be carry-over from other donors' samples.

This clonotype appeared many times. In DNA, the CDR3 is TGTGCCAGCAGTTACTCGAAAAGCTCCTACGAGCAGTACGTC. It encodes CASSYSKSSYEQYV. The rearrangement joins TRBV6-2 or TRBV6-3 to TRBJ2-7, with D unclear. Trimming removed 0 bases from V and 0 bases from J, with 6 bases in between. CDR1 and CDR2 (germline): MNHEY, SVGEGT. This CDR3 is built from 14 residues.

The gene calls are TRBV9 and TRBJ1-1, with D uncertain. V gave up 0 bases and J gave up 3 bases, with 3 bases separating them. CDR1 and CDR2 from the germline V gene are SGDLS and YYNGEE. The CDR3 sequence is 12 residues long. CDR3 in amino acids: CASSVVYTEAFF. The DNA for the CDR3 is TGTGCCAGCAGCGTAGTCTACACTGAAGCTTTCTTT. Looking up the rest from reference TRBV9 and TRBJ1-1 gives the full variable domain: DSGVTQTPKHLITATGQRVTLRCSPRSGDLSVYWYQQSLDQGLQFLIQYYNGEERAKGNILERFSAQQFPDLHSELNLSSLELGDSALYFCASSVVYTEAFFGQGTRLTVV.

This clonotype was found a few times. The rearrangement links TRBV29-1 to TRBJ2-7, with D perhaps TRBD1 (6 bases). The ends were cut back, 4 bases at V and 3 bases at J, with 16 bases in the middle. The V gene's germline CDR1 is SQVTM and CDR2 ANQGSEA. The CDR3 loop spans 14 amino acids. For the CDR3, the DNA is TGCAGCGTTGTAGTATTGGCCAGGGGCTACGAGCAGTACGTC. Translation gives CSVVVLARGYEQYV.

The rearrangement uses TRBV6-2 or TRBV6-3 and TRBJ2-2, with D perhaps matching TRBD1 or TRBD2 (5 bases each). CDR1 is MNHEY, CDR2 SVGEGT, per germline. The CDR3 has 13 residues. Trimming took 4 bases from V and 8 from J, leaving 11 bases between them. The DNA of the CDR3 is TGTGCCAGCAGTTTCCAGGGAGTAGGGGAGCTGTTTTTT. It translates to CASSFQGVGELFF.

This clonotype was detected many times. This chain links TRBV10-3 with TRBJ1-5; D gene ambiguous. The CDR3 has 15 residues. Germline V lookup: CDR1 ENHRY, CDR2 SYGVKD. Trimming removed 9 bases from V and 0 bases from J, with 15 bases in between. The DNA of the CDR3 is TGTGCCATAAGACAAAGGATTTATAGCAATCAGCCCCAGCATTTT. This sequence encodes CAIRQRIYSNQPQHF.

The sample holds many counts of this clonotype. V usage is TRBV4-1 and J usage is TRBJ2-1; D might be TRBD2 (5 bases). Germline V gene sequence: CDR1 MGHRA, CDR2 YSYEKL. Trimming took 7 bases from V and 1 from J, leaving 17 bases between them. This CDR3 is built from 16 residues. CDR3 residues: CASTALAGLSYNEQFF. The CDR3 DNA reads TGCGCCAGCACTGCCCTTGCTGGACTTTCCTACAATGAGCAGTTCTTC.

At least ten counts were recorded for this clonotype. V usage is TRBV7-6 and J usage is TRBJ1-2; D perhaps matches TRBD1 (6 bases). Deletions cut 3 bases from V and 7 bases from J, with 9 bases between. Per the germline V gene, CDR1 is SGHVS and CDR2 is FNYEAQ. The CDR3 covers 12 residues. CDR3 in DNA: TGTGCCAGCAGCTTTGCGACAGGTGGCTACACCTTC. Protein sequence: CASSFATGGYTF. The full variable domain, its missing parts supplied by reference TRBV7-6 and TRBJ1-2, is GAGVSQSPRYKVTKRGQDVALRCDPISGHVSLYWYRQALGQGPEFLTYFNYEAQQDKSGLPNDRFSAERPEGSISTLTIQRTEQRDSAMYRCASSFATGGYTFGSGTRLTVV.

Many counts were recorded for this clonotype. V and J are TRBV6-5 and TRBJ2-3; D is perhaps TRBD1 or TRBD2 (5 bases each). V was trimmed by 2 bases and J by 5 bases, leaving 8 bases between them. Germline lookup yields CDR1 MNHEY and CDR2 SVGAGI. The CDR3 consists of 13 residues. The CDR3 DNA is TGTGCCAGCAGTTACCTGGGGGAAGATACGCAGTATTTT. Translation: CASSYLGEDTQYF.

Only a few counts were recorded for this clonotype. Here the CDR3 DNA reads TGCAGTGCTAGGGGTCCCCGGGACAGGGGGCGTAATGAGCAGTTCTTC. Translating it yields CSARGPRDRGRNEQFF. J is TRBJ2-1 and V is TRBV20-1; 12 bases are a match to TRBD1. V was pared by 3 bases and J by 7 bases, with 10 bases of the junction left unmatched. Germline CDR1 reads DFQATT; CDR2 reads SNEGSKA (reference sequence). The CDR3 is 16 amino acids.

This clonotype has at least ten counts. The chain uses TRBV7-2 and TRBJ2-3; 10 nucleotides line up with TRBD2. Germline lookup yields CDR1 SGHTA and CDR2 FQGNSA. Germline trimming cut 2 bases from V and 4 bases from J; bases unmatched to any gene: 3. This CDR3 comprises 15 residues. CDR3 residues: CASSLSGGGADTQYF. For the CDR3, the DNA is TGTGCCAGCAGCTTAAGCGGGGGGGGGGCAGATACGCAGTATTTT.

This clonotype was counted many times. This chain uses TRBV7-2 with TRBJ1-1, with TRBD1 identical over 7 bases. This CDR3 has 15 amino acids. Losses at the gene ends were 5 bases for V and 6 bases for J; bases not matched to a gene: 12. The germline gives CDR1 SGHTA, CDR2 FQGNSA. CDR3: CASSPQGGGFSEAFF. The CDR3 nucleotides read TGTGCCAGCAGCCCCCAAGGAGGGGGCTTTTCTGAAGCTTTCTTT.

The table lists this clonotype with many counts. The gene calls are TRBV12-3 or TRBV12-4 and TRBJ2-7; the match to TRBD1 covers 9 bases. With V trimmed by 5 bases and J by 9 bases, 11 bases remained unmatched. This CDR3 is 14 amino acids long. CDR3 DNA sequence: TGTGCCAGCAGTCTTACCGGGACAGGGAGAGGGCAGTACGTC. As protein: CASSLTGTGRGQYV.

Note on this clonotype: A read error may produce the germline difference seen at one junction end. CDR3 bases: TGTGCTAGCAGCCCGAGGGTCCAAGAGACCCAGTACTTC. It translates to CASSPRVQETQYF. The V gene is TRBV7-6, the J gene TRBJ2-5; D is possibly TRBD2 (5 bases). This CDR3 is 13 amino acids long. Germline loops: CDR1 SGHVS, CDR2 FNYEAQ.

This chain connects TRBV10-3 to TRBJ1-1; 7 bases align to TRBD1. The CDR3 contains 14 residues. Germline-derived CDR1 and CDR2 are ENHRY and SYGVKD. V was clipped by 7 bases and J by 0 bases; unmatched bases: 5. CDR3 loop: CAITSTGLNTEAFF. The CDR3 bases are TGTGCCATCACTTCGACAGGGTTGAACACTGAAGCTTTCTTT.

This clonotype is a singleton in its sample. J is TRBJ2-5 and V is TRBV7-6, with TRBD1 identical over 8 bases. This CDR3 is 16 amino acids long. The ends lost 5 bases at V and 1 base at J; junction bases unmatched: 9. Per the germline V gene, CDR1 is SGHVS and CDR2 is FNYEAQ. The CDR3, as DNA: TGTGCCAGCAGCCAGGGGACAGGAAAATTCCAAGAGACCCAGTACTTC. This translates into CASSQGTGKFQETQYF.

Many counts were recorded for this clonotype. V and J are TRBV7-9 and TRBJ2-2, with 9 bases matching TRBD1. The CDR3 contains 16 residues. V trimming: 5 bases; J trimming: 1 base; junction bases outside the gene matches: 5. Looked up from germline, CDR1 is SEHNR and CDR2 is FQNEAQ (reference sequence). CDR3 loop: CASSRTGARNTGELFF. The CDR3 bases are TGTGCCAGCAGCCGGACAGGGGCCAGGAACACCGGGGAGCTGTTTTTT.

The rearrangement links TRBV20-1 to TRBJ1-1, with D hard to call. CDR3 length: 13 residues. With 7 bases removed from V and 1 base from J, the gap between germline ends came to 13 bases. Germline CDR1 and CDR2: DFQATT and SNEGSKA (reference sequence). CDR3: CSGRHGRNTEAFF. The CDR3 bases are TGCAGTGGAAGGCACGGGCGGAACACTGAAGCTTTCTTT.

This clonotype was seen ten or more times. This rearrangement joins TRBV6-2 or TRBV6-3 to TRBJ2-7; possibly TRBD2 for D (6 bases). The germline gives CDR1 MNHEY, CDR2 SVGEGT. V lost 0 bases to trimming and J lost 4 bases, with 16 bases between them. CDR3 size: 16 residues. Written as DNA, the CDR3 is TGTGCCAGCAGTTACTCTGGGGACTTTCTCCTTTACGAGCAGTACTTC. Protein product: CASSYSGDFLLYEQYF.

This clonotype was detected many times. CDR3 amino acids: CASSLRTPTGLQETQYF. The CDR3 nucleotides read TGTGCCAGCAGTCTACGAACACCGACAGGGCTTCAAGAGACCCAGTACTTC. This chain links TRBV6-2 or TRBV6-3 with TRBJ2-5; 7 bases are shared with TRBD1. Germline loops: CDR1 MNHEY, CDR2 SVGEGT. V gave up 5 bases and J gave up 2 bases; unmatched junction bases: 14. The CDR3 is 17 amino acids.

This clonotype occurred many times. V is TRBV2 and J is TRBJ2-1, with D possibly TRBD2 on 5 matching bases. The CDR3 is 13 residues long. The germline V gene has CDR1 SNHLY and CDR2 FYNNEI. V lost 4 bases to trimming and J lost 9 bases, with 13 bases between them. CDR3 loop: CASSVVEGTEQFF. CDR3 DNA: TGTGCCAGCAGTGTGGTAGAGGGAACTGAGCAGTTCTTC.

This clonotype was seen repeatedly, ten times or more. The chain recombines TRBV12-3 or TRBV12-4 with TRBJ2-2; D is possibly TRBD2 (6 bases). Trimming shortened V by 7 bases and J by 4 bases, and 16 bases separated the two germline ends. CDR3 length: 15 amino acids. The CDR3 DNA is TGTGCCAGCACCCCGGAAGGGGAGGCCACCGGGGAGCTGTTTTTT. Translating it yields CASTPEGEATGELFF.

The CDR3 reads CASSVATGRQETQYF. The CDR3 DNA reads TGTGCCAGCAGCGTAGCTACGGGCAGACAAGAGACCCAGTACTTC. The rearrangement links TRBV9 to TRBJ2-5; D not resolved. Germline V gene sequence: CDR1 SGDLS, CDR2 YYNGEE. V gave up 0 bases and J gave up 2 bases, with 11 bases separating them. This CDR3 has 15 residues.

This clonotype appeared many times. The V and J genes are TRBV19 and TRBJ1-5; D gene uncertain. The germline CDR1 and CDR2 sequences are LNHDA and SQIVND (reference sequence). The CDR3 contains 13 residues. Trimming took 6 bases from V and 6 from J, leaving 12 bases between them. The CDR3: CASRGKTIQPQHF. For the CDR3, the DNA is TGTGCCAGTAGAGGAAAGACGATTCAGCCCCAGCATTTT.

In its sample, this clonotype was seen many times. This sequence joins TRBV29-1 and TRBJ2-1, with D maybe TRBD1 (6 bases). The CDR3 length is 15 residues. In germline, CDR1 is SQVTM, CDR2 ANQGSEA. Trimming left V 6 bases short and J 0 bases short, with 15 bases between. Here the CDR3 DNA reads TGCAGCGTGGGAACAGGGCCGAGCTCCTACAATGAGCAGTTCTTC. Protein: CSVGTGPSSYNEQFF.

The sample holds many counts of this clonotype. The chain is built from TRBV6-2 or TRBV6-3 and TRBJ2-7, with TRBD1 matching over 7 bases. Germline-derived CDR1 and CDR2 are MNHEY and SVGEGT. The CDR3 runs 15 residues. V dropped 5 bases and J dropped 4; count of bases not matched to a gene: 11. The CDR3 nucleotides are TGTGCCAGCAGTCCAAAGGGGGCGCATAAATACGAGCAGTACGTC. It codes for CASSPKGAHKYEQYV.

The CDR3 is CAIGTFYEQYF. CDR3 sequence (DNA): TGTGCCATCGGGACTTTCTACGAGCAGTACTTC. The chain links TRBV27 to TRBJ2-7, with D possibly TRBD2 on 6 matching bases. The V and J ends lost 10 bases and 3 bases respectively, with 10 bases between them. Germline lookup yields CDR1 MNHEY and CDR2 SMNVEV (reference sequence). The CDR3 covers 11 residues.

The chain uses TRBV20-1 and TRBJ2-7, with 9 bases that match TRBD1. V gave up 3 bases and J gave up 5 bases; unmatched junction bases: 8. The CDR3 is 14 residues long. In germline, CDR1 is DFQATT, CDR2 SNEGSKA (reference sequence). DNA for the CDR3: TGCAGTGCTAGCGCGACAGGGGGTATAAACGAGCAGTACGTC. Residues: CSASATGGINEQYV.

This chain links TRBV28 with TRBJ1-5, with 9 bases fitting TRBD1. V was clipped by 6 bases and J by 4 bases; unmatched bases: 10. This CDR3 has 16 amino acids. CDR1 and CDR2 from the germline V gene are MDHEN and SYDVKM. The CDR3 protein is CASRENPGQGNQPQHF. In nucleotides, the CDR3 is TGTGCCAGCAGAGAGAACCCCGGACAGGGGAATCAGCCCCAGCATTTT.

This clonotype was seen many times. V usage is TRBV28 and J usage is TRBJ2-7, with 7 bases fitting TRBD2. J was trimmed by 3 bases and V by 3 bases; bases with no gene match: 2. The CDR3 spans 13 residues. Germline CDR1 is MDHEN and CDR2 is SYDVKM. This CDR3 is CASSFSGGYEQYV. Written as DNA, the CDR3 is TGTGCCAGCAGTTTCTCGGGAGGCTACGAGCAGTACGTC.

This clonotype was observed a few times. This chain connects TRBV10-3 to TRBJ2-7, with D uncertain. CDR3 length: 14 amino acids. Per germline, CDR1 ENHRY and CDR2 SYGVKD. Trimming pared 2 bases from V and 2 bases from J, leaving 10 bases between. CDR3 coding DNA: TGTGCCATCAGTGAGCCCTTTCCCCCCTACGAGCAGTACTTC. Translating it yields CAISEPFPPYEQYF.